This T cell receptor (beta chain) was captured in a study of shared clonotypes between healthy human individuals. V was clipped by 6 bases and J by 4 bases; unmatched bases: 13. The CDR3 is 16 amino acids. Germline V gene lookup returns CDR1 MDHEN and CDR2 SYDVKM. Repertoires were generated with immunoSEQ multiplex PCR, while TCRdb's copy carries only in-frame clones and drops some. This sample yields over 1.5 million clones, of which approximately 98% are seen a single time; roughly 0.45% belongs to the top ten. The sample comprised naive CD4+ T cells sorted from blood. Documented subset: CD45RA+ positively selected. The gene calls are TRBV28 and TRBJ2-5, with 8 bases matching TRBD1. This receptor was obtained from a man between 25 and 39 years old in good health. CDR3 amino acids: CASSPPGQGRSETQYF. DNA of the CDR3: TGTGCCAGCAGCCCCCCCGGACAGGGACGATCAGAGACCCAGTACTTC.